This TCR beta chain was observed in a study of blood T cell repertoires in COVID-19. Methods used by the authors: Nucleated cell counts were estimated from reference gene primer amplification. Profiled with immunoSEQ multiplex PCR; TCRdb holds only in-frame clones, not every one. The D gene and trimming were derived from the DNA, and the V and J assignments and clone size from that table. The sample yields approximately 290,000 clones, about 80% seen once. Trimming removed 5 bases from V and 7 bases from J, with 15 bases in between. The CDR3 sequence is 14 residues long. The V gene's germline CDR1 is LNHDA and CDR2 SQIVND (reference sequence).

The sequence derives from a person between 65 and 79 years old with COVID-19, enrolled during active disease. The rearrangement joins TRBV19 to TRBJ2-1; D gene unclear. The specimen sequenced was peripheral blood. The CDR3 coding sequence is TGTGCCAGTAGTTACTCCCTTTTGTGGAATGAGCAGTTCTTC. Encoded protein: CASSYSLLWNEQFF.